The rows below give T cell receptor beta chains drawn from one sample of a study of T cell repertoires in cytomegalovirus infection. TCRdb passed the reads through MiXCR, listing each CDR3 protein once. The sample lists 250,000 to 300,000 distinct CDR3 sequences, roughly 9.1% seen once, with roughly 15% in the top ten. The sequencing input was PBMCs. Receptors originate from a human donor in good health (CMV status not recorded). Some clones in this sample may be carry-over from other donors' samples. The CDR3 runs from the conserved cysteine through the conserved F or W. D genes are given only for firm matches. The size entry is marked missing in some rows and otherwise reads once, few, many or a size class.

.,TRBV7-2,TRBD2,17,TRBJ2-3,CASSFRLAGVGGDTQYF,TGTGCCAGCAGCTTTCGACTAGCGGGAGTGGGGGGAGATACGCAGTATTTT
few,TRBV20-1,.,12,TRBJ2-5,CSADEQQETQYF,TGCAGTGCAGACGAACAGCAAGAGACCCAGTACTTC
many,TRBV7-2,.,15,TRBJ2-7,CASSQGGAGSYEQYF,TGTGCCAGCAGTCAGGGGGGGGCAGGATCCTACGAGCAGTACTTC
.,TRBV5-8,TRBD1,12,TRBJ1-5,CASSLTGGPQHF,TGTGCCAGCAGCCTTACAGGGGGGCCCCAGCATTTT
few,TRBV5-6,TRBD1,15,TRBJ2-2,CASRRTGLGAGELFF,TGTGCCAGCAGGCGGACAGGGTTGGGCGCCGGGGAGCTGTTTTTT
many,TRBV7-2,.,16,TRBJ2-1,CASSPATSRRYNEQFF,TGTGCCAGCAGCCCAGCCACTAGTAGGAGGTACAATGAGCAGTTCTTC
many,TRBV25-1,.,12,TRBJ1-2,CASSEFNYGYTF,TGTGCCAGCAGTGAATTTAACTATGGCTACACCTTC
few,TRBV3-1,.,15,TRBJ2-2,CASSQEDRGPGELFF,TGTGCCAGCAGCCAGGAGGACAGAGGGCCCGGGGAGCTGTTTTTT
many,TRBV7-2,.,13,TRBJ2-3,CASSLVYTDTQYF,TGTGCCAGCAGCTTAGTTTATACGGATACGCAGTATTTT
few,TRBV20-1,TRBD1,13,TRBJ1-5,CSARGQGGQPQHF,TGCAGTGCTAGAGGACAGGGAGGTCAGCCCCAGCATTTT
.,TRBV10-3,.,11,TRBJ2-3,CAIRDADTQYF,TGTGCCATCAGGGACGCAGATACGCAGTATTTT
many,TRBV7-9,.,14,TRBJ1-2,CASSLEERSYGYTF,TGTGCCAGCAGCTTAGAAGAACGGAGCTATGGCTACACCTTC
few,TRBV28,TRBD1,15,TRBJ1-5,CASSDQGPRGQTQHF,TGTGCCAGCAGTGATCAGGGCCCGCGGGGACAGACCCAGCATTTT
many,TRBV14,.,13,TRBJ1-1,CASSRLTGSAAFF,TGTGCCAGCAGCCGCCTGACCGGGAGCGCAGCTTTCTTT
many,TRBV11-2,TRBD1,13,TRBJ1-5,CASSPNRGGFQHF,TGTGCCAGCAGCCCTAACAGGGGAGGTTTCCAGCATTTT
many,TRBV7-8,.,13,TRBJ2-7,CASSLLAGNEQYF,TGTGCCAGCAGCTTACTGGCAGGGAACGAGCAGTACTTC
.,TRBV29-1,TRBD2,14,TRBJ2-7,CSGETSGSLYEQYF,TGCAGCGGGGAAACTAGCGGGAGTCTATACGAGCAGTACTTC